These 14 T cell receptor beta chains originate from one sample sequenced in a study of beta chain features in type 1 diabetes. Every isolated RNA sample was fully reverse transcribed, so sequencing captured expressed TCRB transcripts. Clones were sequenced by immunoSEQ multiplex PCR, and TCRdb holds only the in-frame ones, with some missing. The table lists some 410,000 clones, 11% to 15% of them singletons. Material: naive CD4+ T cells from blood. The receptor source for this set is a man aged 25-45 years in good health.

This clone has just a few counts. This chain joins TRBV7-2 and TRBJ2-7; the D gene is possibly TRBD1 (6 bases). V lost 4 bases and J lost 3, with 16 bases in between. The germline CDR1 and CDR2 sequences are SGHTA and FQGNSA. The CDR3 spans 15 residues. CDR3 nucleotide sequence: TGTGCCAGCAGCTCGCAGGGGACGCCTCACTACGAGCAGTACTTC. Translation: CASSSQGTPHYEQYF.

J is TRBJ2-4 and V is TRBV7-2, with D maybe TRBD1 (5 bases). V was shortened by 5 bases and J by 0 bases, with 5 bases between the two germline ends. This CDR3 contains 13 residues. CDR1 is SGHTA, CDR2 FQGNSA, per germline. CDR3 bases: TGTGCCAGCAGCAGGGGAGCCAAAAACATTCAGTACTTC. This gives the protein CASSRGAKNIQYF.

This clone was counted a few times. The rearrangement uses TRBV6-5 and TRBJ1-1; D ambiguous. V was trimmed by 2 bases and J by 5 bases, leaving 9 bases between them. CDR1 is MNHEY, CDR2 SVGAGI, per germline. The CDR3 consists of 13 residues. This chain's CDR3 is CASSYSERTEAFF. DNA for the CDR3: TGTGCCAGCAGTTACAGCGAGCGGACTGAAGCTTTCTTT.

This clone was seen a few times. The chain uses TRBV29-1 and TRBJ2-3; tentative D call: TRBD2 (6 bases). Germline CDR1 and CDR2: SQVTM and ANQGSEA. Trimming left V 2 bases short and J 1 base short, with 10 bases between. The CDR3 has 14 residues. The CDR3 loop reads CSVEPGSGTDTQYF. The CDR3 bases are TGCAGCGTTGAACCCGGGAGTGGCACAGATACGCAGTATTTT.

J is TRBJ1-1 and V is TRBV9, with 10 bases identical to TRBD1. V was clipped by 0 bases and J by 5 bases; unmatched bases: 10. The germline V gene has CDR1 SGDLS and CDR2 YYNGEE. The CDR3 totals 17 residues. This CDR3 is CASSVAQPGQGRTEAFF. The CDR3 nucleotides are TGTGCCAGCAGCGTAGCCCAACCGGGACAGGGGAGGACTGAAGCTTTCTTT.

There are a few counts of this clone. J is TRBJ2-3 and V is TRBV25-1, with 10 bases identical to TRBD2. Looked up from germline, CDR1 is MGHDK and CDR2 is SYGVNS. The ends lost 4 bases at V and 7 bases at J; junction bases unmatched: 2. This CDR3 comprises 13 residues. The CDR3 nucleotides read TGTGCCAGCAGTGCGGGACTAGCGAATACGCAGTATTTT. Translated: CASSAGLANTQYF.

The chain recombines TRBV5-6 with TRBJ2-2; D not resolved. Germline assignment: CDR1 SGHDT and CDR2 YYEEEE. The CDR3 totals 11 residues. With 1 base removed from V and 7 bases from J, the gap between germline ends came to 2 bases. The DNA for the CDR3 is TGTGCCAGCAGCTTGATCGGGGAGCTGTTTTTT. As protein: CASSLIGELFF.

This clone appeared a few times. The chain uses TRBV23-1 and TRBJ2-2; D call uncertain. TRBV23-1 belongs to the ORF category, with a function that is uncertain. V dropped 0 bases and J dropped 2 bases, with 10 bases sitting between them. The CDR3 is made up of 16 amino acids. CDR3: CASSQSGPKNTGELFF. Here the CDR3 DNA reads TGCGCCAGCAGTCAATCAGGGCCCAAAAACACCGGGGAGCTGTTTTTT.

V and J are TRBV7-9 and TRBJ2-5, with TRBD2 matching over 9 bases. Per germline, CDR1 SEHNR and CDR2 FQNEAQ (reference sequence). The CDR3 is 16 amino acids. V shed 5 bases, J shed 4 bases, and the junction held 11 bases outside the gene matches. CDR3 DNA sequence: TGTGCCAGCAGCCCGACTAGCGGACCCGATGCAGAGACCCAGTACTTC. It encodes CASSPTSGPDAETQYF.

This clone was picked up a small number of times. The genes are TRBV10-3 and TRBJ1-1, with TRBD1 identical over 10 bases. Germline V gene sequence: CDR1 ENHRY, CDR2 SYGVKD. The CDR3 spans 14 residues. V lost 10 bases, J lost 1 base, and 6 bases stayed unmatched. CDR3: CATDRTGGNTEAFF. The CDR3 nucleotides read TGTGCCACGGATCGGACAGGGGGGAACACTGAAGCTTTCTTT.

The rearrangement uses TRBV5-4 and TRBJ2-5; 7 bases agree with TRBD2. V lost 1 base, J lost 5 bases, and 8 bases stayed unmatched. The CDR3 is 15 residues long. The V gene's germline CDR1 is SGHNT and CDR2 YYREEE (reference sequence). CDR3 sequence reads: CASSLTPAGRETQYF. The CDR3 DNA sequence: TGTGCCAGCAGCTTGACACCAGCGGGACGTGAGACCCAGTACTTC.

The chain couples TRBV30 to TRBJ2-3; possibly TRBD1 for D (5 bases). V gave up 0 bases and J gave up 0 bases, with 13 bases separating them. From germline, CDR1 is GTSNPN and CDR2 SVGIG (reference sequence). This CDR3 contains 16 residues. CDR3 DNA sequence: TGTGCCTGGAGTGTATTTTCCAGGGTTAGCACAGATACGCAGTATTTT. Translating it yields CAWSVFSRVSTDTQYF. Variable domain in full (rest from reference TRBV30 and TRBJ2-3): SQTIHQWPATLVQPVGSPLSLECTVEGTSNPNLYWYRQAAGRGLQLLFYSVGIGQISSEVPQNLSASRPQDRQFILSSKKLLLSDSGFYLCAWSVFSRVSTDTQYFGPGTRLTVL.

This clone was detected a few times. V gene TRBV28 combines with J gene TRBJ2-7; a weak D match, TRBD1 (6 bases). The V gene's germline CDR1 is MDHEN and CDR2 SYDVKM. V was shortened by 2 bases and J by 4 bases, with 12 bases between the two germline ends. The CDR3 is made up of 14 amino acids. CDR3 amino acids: CASSLMYRAYEQYF. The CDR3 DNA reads TGTGCCAGCAGTTTAATGTACAGGGCTTACGAGCAGTACTTC.

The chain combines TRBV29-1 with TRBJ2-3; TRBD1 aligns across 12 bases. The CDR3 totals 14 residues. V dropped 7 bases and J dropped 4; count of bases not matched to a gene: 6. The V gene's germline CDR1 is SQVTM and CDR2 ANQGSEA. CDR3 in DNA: TGCAGCGCAAGGGACAGGGGGCCTGCAGATACGCAGTATTTT. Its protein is CSARDRGPADTQYF.